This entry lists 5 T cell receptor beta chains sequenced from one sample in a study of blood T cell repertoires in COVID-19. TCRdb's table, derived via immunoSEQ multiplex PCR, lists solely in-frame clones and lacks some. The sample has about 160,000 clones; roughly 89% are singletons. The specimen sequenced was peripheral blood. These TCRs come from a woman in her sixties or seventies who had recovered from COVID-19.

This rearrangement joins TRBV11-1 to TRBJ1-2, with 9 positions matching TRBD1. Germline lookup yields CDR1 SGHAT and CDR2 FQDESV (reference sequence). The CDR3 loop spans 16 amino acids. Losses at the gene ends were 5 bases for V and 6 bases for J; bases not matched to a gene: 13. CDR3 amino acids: CASSRLLPGTGNGYTF. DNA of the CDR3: TGTGCCAGCAGCCGCCTTTTACCCGGGACAGGGAATGGCTACACCTTC.

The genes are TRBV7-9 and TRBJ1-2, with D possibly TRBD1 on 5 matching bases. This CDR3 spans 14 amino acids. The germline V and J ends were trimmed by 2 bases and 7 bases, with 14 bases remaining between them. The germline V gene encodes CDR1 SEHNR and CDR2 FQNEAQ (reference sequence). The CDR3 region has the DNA TGTGCCAGCAGCTTAAGTGGAGGGGATGGTGGCTACACCTTC. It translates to CASSLSGGDGGYTF.

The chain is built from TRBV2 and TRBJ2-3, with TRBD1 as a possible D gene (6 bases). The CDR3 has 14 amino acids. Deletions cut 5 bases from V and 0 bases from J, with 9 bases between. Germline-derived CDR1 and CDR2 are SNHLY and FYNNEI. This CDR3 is CASSYTGSTDTQYF. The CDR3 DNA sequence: TGTGCCAGCAGTTACACAGGGAGCACAGATACGCAGTATTTT.

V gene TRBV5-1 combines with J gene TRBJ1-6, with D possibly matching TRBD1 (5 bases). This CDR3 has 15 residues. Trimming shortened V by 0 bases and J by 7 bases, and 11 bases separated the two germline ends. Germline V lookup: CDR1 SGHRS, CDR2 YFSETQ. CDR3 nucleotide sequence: TGCGCCAGCAGCTTGGAGGGGAGGGGCAATTCACCCCTCCACTTT. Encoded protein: CASSLEGRGNSPLHF.

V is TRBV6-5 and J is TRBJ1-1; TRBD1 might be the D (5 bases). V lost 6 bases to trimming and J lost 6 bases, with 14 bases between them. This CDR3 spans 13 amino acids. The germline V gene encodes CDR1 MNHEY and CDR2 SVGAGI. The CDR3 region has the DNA TGTGCCAGCAGGGGCCCAGGGACTCCTGAAGCTTTCTTT. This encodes CASRGPGTPEAFF.